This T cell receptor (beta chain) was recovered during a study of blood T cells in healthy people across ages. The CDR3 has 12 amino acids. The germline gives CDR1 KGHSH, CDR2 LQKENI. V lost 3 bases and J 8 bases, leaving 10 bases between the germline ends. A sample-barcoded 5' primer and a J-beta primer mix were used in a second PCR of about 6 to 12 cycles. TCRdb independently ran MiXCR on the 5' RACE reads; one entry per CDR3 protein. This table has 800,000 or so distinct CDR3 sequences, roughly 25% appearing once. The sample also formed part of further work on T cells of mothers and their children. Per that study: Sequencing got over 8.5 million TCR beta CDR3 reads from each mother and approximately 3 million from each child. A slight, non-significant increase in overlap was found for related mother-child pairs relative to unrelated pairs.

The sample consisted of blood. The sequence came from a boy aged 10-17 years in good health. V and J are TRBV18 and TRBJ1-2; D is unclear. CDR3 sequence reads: CASSPYSGGYTF. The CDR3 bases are TGTGCCAGCTCACCGTACAGCGGCGGCTACACCTTC.